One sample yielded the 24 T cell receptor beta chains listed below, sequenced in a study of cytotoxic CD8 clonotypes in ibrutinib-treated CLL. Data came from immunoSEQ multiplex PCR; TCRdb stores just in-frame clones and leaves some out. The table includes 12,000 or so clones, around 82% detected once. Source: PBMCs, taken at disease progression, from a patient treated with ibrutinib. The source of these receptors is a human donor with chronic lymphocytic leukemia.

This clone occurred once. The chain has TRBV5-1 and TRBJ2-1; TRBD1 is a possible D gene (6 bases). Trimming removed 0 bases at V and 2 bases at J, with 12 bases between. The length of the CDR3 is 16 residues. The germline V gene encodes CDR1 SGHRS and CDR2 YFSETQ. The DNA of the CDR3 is TGCGCCAGCAGCTTGGGGGACACAGCCGCCTACAATGAGCAGTTCTTC. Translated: CASSLGDTAAYNEQFF.

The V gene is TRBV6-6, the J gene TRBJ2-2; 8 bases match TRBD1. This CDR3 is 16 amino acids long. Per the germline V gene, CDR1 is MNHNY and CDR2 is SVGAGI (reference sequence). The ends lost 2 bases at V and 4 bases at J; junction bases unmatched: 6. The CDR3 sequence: CASSYPTGVGTGELFF. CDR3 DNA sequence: TGTGCCAGCAGTTACCCGACAGGGGTCGGCACCGGGGAGCTGTTTTTT.

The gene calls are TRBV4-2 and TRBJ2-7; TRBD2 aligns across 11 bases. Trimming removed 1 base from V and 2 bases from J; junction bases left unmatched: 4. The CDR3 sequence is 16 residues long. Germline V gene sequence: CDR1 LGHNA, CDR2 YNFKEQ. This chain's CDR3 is CASSQGNSGGAYEQYF. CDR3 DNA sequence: TGTGCCAGCAGCCAAGGGAATAGCGGGGGGGCCTACGAGCAGTACTTC.

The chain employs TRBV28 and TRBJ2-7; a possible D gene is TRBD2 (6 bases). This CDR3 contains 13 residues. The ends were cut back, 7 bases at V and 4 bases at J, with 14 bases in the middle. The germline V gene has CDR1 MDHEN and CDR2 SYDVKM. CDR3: CASNYAGSYEQYF. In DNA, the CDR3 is TGTGCCAGCAACTACGCGGGATCGTACGAGCAGTACTTC. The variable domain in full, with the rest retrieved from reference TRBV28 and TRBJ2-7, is DVKVTQSSRYLVKRTGEKVFLECVQDMDHENMFWYRQDPGLGLRLIYFSYDVKMKEKGDIPEGYSVSREKKERFSLILESASTNQTSMYLCASNYAGSYEQYFGPGTRLTVT.

This CDR3 reads CATREVGQPQHF. In nucleotides, the CDR3 is TGTGCCACCCGGGAGGTGGGTCAGCCCCAGCATTTT. V usage is TRBV10-3 and J usage is TRBJ1-5; unclear D gene. V was shortened by 10 bases and J by 6 bases, with 13 bases between the two germline ends. CDR1 and CDR2 (germline): ENHRY, SYGVKD. The CDR3 contains 12 residues.

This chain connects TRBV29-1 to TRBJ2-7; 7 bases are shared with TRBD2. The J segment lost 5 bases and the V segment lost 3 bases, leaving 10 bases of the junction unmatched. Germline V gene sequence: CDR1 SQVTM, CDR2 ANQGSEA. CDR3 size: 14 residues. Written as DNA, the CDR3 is TGCAGCGTTGATTACGGGTTGGGGGGGGACGAGCAGTACTTC. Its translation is CSVDYGLGGDEQYF.

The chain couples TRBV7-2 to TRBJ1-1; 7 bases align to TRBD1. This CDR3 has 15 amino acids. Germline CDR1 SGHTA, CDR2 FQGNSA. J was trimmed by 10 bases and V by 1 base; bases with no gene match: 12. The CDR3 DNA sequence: TGTGCCAGCAGCTTAGGGGACAGTGCGTTAAGGTTAGCTTTCTTT. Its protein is CASSLGDSALRLAFF.

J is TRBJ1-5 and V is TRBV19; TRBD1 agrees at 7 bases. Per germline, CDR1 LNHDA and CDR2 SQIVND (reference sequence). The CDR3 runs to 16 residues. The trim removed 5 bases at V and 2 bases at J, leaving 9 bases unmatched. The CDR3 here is CASSPGGTAGNQPQHF. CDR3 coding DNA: TGTGCCAGTAGTCCAGGGGGTACAGCGGGCAATCAGCCCCAGCATTTT.

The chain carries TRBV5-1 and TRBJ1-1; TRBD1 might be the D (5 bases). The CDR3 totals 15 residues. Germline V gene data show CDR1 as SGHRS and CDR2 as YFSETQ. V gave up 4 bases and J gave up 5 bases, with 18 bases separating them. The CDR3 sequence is CASSASGGIDTEAFF. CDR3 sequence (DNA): TGCGCCAGCAGCGCCTCCGGGGGGATCGATACTGAAGCTTTCTTT.

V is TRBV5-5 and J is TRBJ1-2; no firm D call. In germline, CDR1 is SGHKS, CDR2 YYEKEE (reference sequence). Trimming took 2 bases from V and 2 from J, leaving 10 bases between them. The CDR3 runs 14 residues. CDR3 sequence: CASSFMTENYGYTF. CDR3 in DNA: TGTGCCAGCAGCTTTATGACGGAGAACTATGGCTACACCTTC.

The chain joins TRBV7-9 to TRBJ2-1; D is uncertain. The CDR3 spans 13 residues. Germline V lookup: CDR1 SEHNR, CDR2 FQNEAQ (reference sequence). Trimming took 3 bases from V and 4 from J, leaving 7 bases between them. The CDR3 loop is CASSFGRYNEQFF. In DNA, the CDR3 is TGTGCCAGCAGCTTCGGGCGTTACAATGAGCAGTTCTTC. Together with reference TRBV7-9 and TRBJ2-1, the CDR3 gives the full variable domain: DTGVSQNPRHKITKRGQNVTFRCDPISEHNRLYWYRQTLGQGPEFLTYFQNEAQLEKSRLLSDRFSAERPKGSFSTLEIQRTEQGDSAMYLCASSFGRYNEQFFGPGTRLTVL.

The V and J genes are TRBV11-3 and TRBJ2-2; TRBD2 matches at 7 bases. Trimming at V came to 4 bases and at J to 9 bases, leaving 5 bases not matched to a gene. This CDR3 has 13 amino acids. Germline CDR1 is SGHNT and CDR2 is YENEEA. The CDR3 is CASSYPTSRELFF. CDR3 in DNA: TGTGCCAGCAGCTATCCGACTAGCAGGGAGCTGTTTTTT.

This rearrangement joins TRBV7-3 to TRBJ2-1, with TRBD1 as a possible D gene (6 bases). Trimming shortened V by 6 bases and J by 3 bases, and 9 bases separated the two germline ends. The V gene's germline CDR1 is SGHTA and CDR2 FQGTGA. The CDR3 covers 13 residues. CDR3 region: CASSWGHYNEQFF. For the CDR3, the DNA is TGTGCCAGCAGTTGGGGACACTACAATGAGCAGTTCTTC.

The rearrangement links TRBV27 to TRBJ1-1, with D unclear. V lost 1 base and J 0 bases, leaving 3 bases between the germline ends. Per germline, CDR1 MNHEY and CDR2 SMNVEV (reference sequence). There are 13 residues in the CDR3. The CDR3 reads CASSLYLNTEAFF. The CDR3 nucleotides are TGTGCCAGCAGTTTATACCTGAACACTGAAGCTTTCTTT.

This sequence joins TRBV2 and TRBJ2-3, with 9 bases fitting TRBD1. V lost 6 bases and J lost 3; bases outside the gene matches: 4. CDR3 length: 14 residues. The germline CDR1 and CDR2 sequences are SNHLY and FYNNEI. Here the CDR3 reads CASSGQGLTDTQYF. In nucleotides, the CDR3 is TGTGCCAGCAGCGGACAGGGGCTAACAGATACGCAGTATTTT.

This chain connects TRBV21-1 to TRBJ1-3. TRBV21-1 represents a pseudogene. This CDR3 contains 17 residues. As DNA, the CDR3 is TGTGCCAGCACCCTACGGGGCAGCCAGGATATAGGAAACACCATATATTTT. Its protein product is CASTLRGSQDIGNTIYF.

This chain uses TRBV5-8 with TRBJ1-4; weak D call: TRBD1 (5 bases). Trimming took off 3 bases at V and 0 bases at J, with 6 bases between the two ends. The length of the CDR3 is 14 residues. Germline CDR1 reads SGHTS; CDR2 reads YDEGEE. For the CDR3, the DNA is TGTGCCAGCAGCTCGACAGCAACTAATGAAAAACTGTTTTTT. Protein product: CASSSTATNEKLFF.

The CDR3 is CASSDSYYRHNEQFF. CDR3 coding DNA: TGTGCCAGCAGTGACTCTTACTATCGGCACAATGAGCAGTTCTTC. The chain employs TRBV6-4 and TRBJ2-1; D is unresolved. CDR3 length: 15 amino acids. The V end lost 0 bases, the J end lost 5 bases, and 11 bases lay between the germline ends. Germline V gene lookup returns CDR1 MRHNA and CDR2 SNTAGT.

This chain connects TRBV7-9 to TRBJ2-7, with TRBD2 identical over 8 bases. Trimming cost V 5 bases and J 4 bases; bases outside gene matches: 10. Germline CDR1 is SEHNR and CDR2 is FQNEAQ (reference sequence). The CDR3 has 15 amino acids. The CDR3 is CASSPGSGSYYEQYF. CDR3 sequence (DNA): TGTGCCAGCAGCCCTGGCAGCGGGAGTTATTACGAGCAGTACTTC.

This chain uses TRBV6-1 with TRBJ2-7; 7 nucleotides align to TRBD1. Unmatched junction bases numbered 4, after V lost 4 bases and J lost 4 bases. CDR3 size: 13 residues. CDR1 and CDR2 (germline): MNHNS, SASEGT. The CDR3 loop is CASSVNRGYEQYF. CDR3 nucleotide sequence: TGTGCCAGCAGTGTAAACAGGGGTTACGAGCAGTACTTC.

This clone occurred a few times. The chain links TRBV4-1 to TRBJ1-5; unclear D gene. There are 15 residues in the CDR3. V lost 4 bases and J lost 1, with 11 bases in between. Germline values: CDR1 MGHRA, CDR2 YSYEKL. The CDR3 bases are TGCGCCAGCAGCCTGGACTCCTCAAGCAATCAGCCCCAGCATTTT. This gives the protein CASSLDSSSNQPQHF.

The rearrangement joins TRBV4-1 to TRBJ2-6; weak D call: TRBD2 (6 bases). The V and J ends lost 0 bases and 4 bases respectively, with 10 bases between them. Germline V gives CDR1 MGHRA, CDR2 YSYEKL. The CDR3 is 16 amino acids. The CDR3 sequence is CASSQDAGRGANVLTF. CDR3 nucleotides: TGCGCCAGCAGCCAAGACGCGGGGCGGGGGGCCAACGTCCTGACTTTC.

The CDR3 loop is CATGSSYNEQFF. CDR3 DNA: TGTGCCACAGGGAGCTCCTACAATGAGCAGTTCTTC. The chain links TRBV6-1 to TRBJ2-1; D assignment may be TRBD1 or TRBD2 (5 bases each). The CDR3 runs 12 residues. CDR1 is MNHNS, CDR2 SASEGT, per germline. V lost 10 bases, J lost 0 bases, and 7 bases lay in between.

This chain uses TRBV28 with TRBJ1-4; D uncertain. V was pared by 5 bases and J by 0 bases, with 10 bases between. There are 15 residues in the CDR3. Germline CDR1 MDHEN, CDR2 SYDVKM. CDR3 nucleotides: TGTGCCAGCAGTAAAACGGGGTCAACTAATGAAAAACTGTTTTTT. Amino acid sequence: CASSKTGSTNEKLFF.